This T cell receptor beta chain was obtained from a study of post-analysis software for immune sequencing data. Findings and caveats of the study: In patients, five TRBV segments were more frequent than in controls, with TRBV5-6, TRBV5-1 and TRBV20-1 among them. Batch-matched samples strongly co-clustered by F measure. Those with multiple sclerosis, the patient group, showed significantly lower normalized Chao1 diversity than controls.

Points on this clonotype: Its specificity is unknown.

cDNA libraries of TCR beta carried unique molecular identifiers. Starting from roughly 1.1 to 9.2 million T cells, the study yielded about 490,000 cDNA molecules. One entry per CDR3 protein results from TCRdb running MiXCR on the PCR reads. The sample includes about 820,000 distinct CDR3 sequences, approximately 50% of them seen just once. Trimming left V 8 bases short and J 4 bases short, with 21 bases between. This CDR3 comprises 16 residues. Germline values: CDR1 SGHVS, CDR2 FQNEAQ. The sequence came from a girl between 10 and 17 years old with multiple sclerosis. The V gene is TRBV7-8, the J gene TRBJ1-5; D might be TRBD1 (6 bases). Sequencing was done on a sample of blood. This chain's CDR3 is CASHEAAGAENQPQHF. In DNA, the CDR3 is TGTGCCAGCCATGAAGCGGCAGGGGCCGAAAATCAGCCCCAGCATTTT.